Given below is one T cell receptor (beta chain) in context. The data were produced by immunoSEQ multiplex PCR, yet TCRdb's version contains in-frame clones alone and is incomplete. This sample has roughly 250,000 clones, with 90% to 95% found just once. The sample belongs to a study of blood T cell repertoires in COVID-19. Study background: Material from acute and convalescent COVID-19 was sourced from the United States, Italy and Spain. PBMCs, B-cell-depleted T cells, or T cells provided the cDNA or gDNA that made up the material.

Trimming cost V 0 bases and J 5 bases, with 8 bases left between them. The CDR3 consists of 13 residues. Germline V gives CDR1 KGHSH, CDR2 LQKENI. This sequence originates from a human donor in a cohort exposed to, infected with or recovered from COVID-19 (not recorded which). The donor label of this sample is uncertain. The chain links TRBV18 to TRBJ2-7; D not resolved. Sequences were obtained from PBMCs or T cells enriched from blood (not recorded which). The CDR3 DNA is TGTGCCAGCTCACCACCTAGTAGCCACGAGCAGTACTTC. It codes for CASSPPSSHEQYF.